This T cell receptor (beta chain) is from a study of blood T cell repertoires in COVID-19. Study in general: The United States, Italy and Spain were the sources of the acute and convalescent COVID-19 samples. From T cells, B-cell-depleted T cells, or PBMCs came the material, which was cDNA or gDNA.

As originally analysed: Amplification from reference gene primers served as the basis for estimated nucleated cell counts. Using immunoSEQ multiplex PCR, the repertoire was profiled, and TCRdb retains in-frame clones only, with some absent. The DNA was the basis for D and trimming; V, J and clone size are from that table. The data show about 11,000 clones, roughly 86% seen once. This CDR3 is 13 amino acids long. Per the germline V gene, CDR1 is ENHRY and CDR2 is SYGVKD. Trimming cost V 10 bases and J 7 bases; bases outside gene matches: 9. J is TRBJ2-7 and V is TRBV10-3, with TRBD1 identical over 11 bases. Sequencing was carried out using peripheral blood. The source is a man aged 50 to 60 with active COVID-19. CDR3 protein: CATNRGTGGEQYF. The CDR3 DNA reads TGTGCCACTAACCGCGGGACAGGGGGTGAGCAGTACTTC.